The clone carrying this T cell receptor (beta chain) occurred a few times. This sample includes further DNA sequences coding for the same CDR3. Germline V CDR1 and CDR2: LGHNT, FRNRAP. CDR3 length: 14 residues. The V and J ends lost 1 base and 2 bases respectively, with 6 bases between them. Method: immunoSEQ multiplex PCR; TCRdb's copy keeps in-frame clones and lacks some. This sample has about 110,000 clones, with roughly 86% found just once. This entry comes from a study of blood T cell repertoires in COVID-19. This sequence originates from a man in his forties or fifties with acute or convalescent COVID-19. Sequenced input: peripheral blood. The genes are TRBV12-5 and TRBJ1-5; TRBD1 is a possible D gene (6 bases). CDR3 coding DNA: TGTGCTAGTGGTTTGGGACAGGGCAATCAGCCCCAGCATTTT. Its protein product is CASGLGQGNQPQHF. Drawing the rest from reference TRBV12-5 and TRBJ1-5, the complete variable domain is DARVTQTPRHKVTEMGQEVTMRCQPILGHNTVFWYRQTMMQGLELLAYFRNRAPLDDSGMPKDRFSAEMPDATLATLKIQPSEPRDSAVYFCASGLGQGNQPQHFGDGTRLSIL.